A selection of T cell receptor beta chains follows, all from one sample in a study of graft-versus-host responses after intestinal transplantation. The method was immunoSEQ multiplex PCR; TCRdb's version includes in-frame clones alone and lacks a portion of them. The sample carries 75,000 to 95,000 clones, around 90% recorded once. These TCRs' antigens remain unknown. Sequencing used unstimulated CD4+ T cells sorted from spleen or lymph node cells, obtained before transplant. All receptors come from a human donor who was the organ donor for an intestinal transplant. The CDR3 runs from the conserved cysteine through the conserved F or W. The D gene is left open where the match is weak. The listing skips clone size in some rows; elsewhere it reads once, few, many or a size class.

D	V	size	J	DNA	CDR3
TRBD1	TRBV6-5	-	TRBJ2-7	TGTGCCAGCAGTCCATACGGACAGGGCTCCTACGAGCAGTACTTC	CASSPYGQGSYEQYF
-	TRBV2	-	TRBJ2-3	TGTGCCAGCAGTCAAACTAGAGTATCCACAGATACGCAGTATTTT	CASSQTRVSTDTQYF
TRBD1	TRBV5-8	-	TRBJ1-6	TGTGCCAGCAGCCTCGTCGGACAGGGGCTCAATTCACCCCTCCACTTT	CASSLVGQGLNSPLHF
TRBD2	TRBV11-2	-	TRBJ2-5	TGTGCCAGCAGCCCGACGACTAGCGCGCGGGAGACCCAGTACTTC	CASSPTTSARETQYF
TRBD1	TRBV5-1	-	TRBJ1-2	TGCGCCAGCAGTCCGAGACAGGGCTACTATGGCTACACCTTC	CASSPRQGYYGYTF
TRBD1	TRBV7-3	-	TRBJ2-3	TGTGCCAGCAGCGCAAAGGACAGGGGGCAAGATACGCAGTATTTT	CASSAKDRGQDTQYF
TRBD1	TRBV7-7	-	TRBJ2-2	TGTGCCAGCAGCCCCAGACAGGGTGGAACCGGGGAGCTGTTTTTT	CASSPRQGGTGELFF
TRBD2	TRBV5-1	-	TRBJ2-7	TGCGCCAGCGCGGAGATAGGACTAGTCTCCTACGAGCAGTACTTC	CASAEIGLVSYEQYF
-	TRBV30	-	TRBJ2-3	TGTGCCTGGAGTGTAGCATCCCAGGGGCAGTATTTT	CAWSVASQGQYF
-	TRBV5-1	-	TRBJ2-7	TGCGCCAGCAGCTTTTCCAGAACTACCGACGAGCAGTACTTC	CASSFSRTTDEQYF
TRBD1	TRBV5-4	-	TRBJ1-6	TGTGCCAGCAGTACCGGGACAGGGAGGTTGGATTCACCCCTCCACTTT	CASSTGTGRLDSPLHF
-	TRBV19	-	TRBJ1-5	TGTGCCAGTAGTATACAGGGTAGTGTAGGTCAGCCCCAGCATTTT	CASSIQGSVGQPQHF
TRBD2	TRBV2	-	TRBJ2-2	TGTGCCAGCAGTGTCCTAGCGGGAGGGTTGGGCGGGGAGCTGTTTTTT	CASSVLAGGLGGELFF
-	TRBV19	-	TRBJ2-7	TGTGCCAGTAGTTCGGGCTCGGGATACGAGCAGTACTTC	CASSSGSGYEQYF
-	TRBV10-1	-	TRBJ2-3	TGCGCCAGCAGTGAGTCGACCGGGGTAGTTGGGGATACGCAGTATTTT	CASSESTGVVGDTQYF
-	TRBV5-1	-	TRBJ2-3	TGCGCCAGCAGCCCCGCTAGCGACACAGATACGCAGTATTTT	CASSPASDTDTQYF
TRBD1	TRBV5-1	-	TRBJ1-4	TGCGCCAGCAGCGCGGGACAGGGGAATGAAAAACTGTTTTTT	CASSAGQGNEKLFF
TRBD1	TRBV19	-	TRBJ2-3	TGTGCCAGCAAGAAATTGGGACAGGGATCAGATACGCAGTATTTT	CASKKLGQGSDTQYF
-	TRBV29-1	-	TRBJ1-5	TGCAGCGTAGGTGGAGGGTTTCAGCCCCAGCATTTT	CSVGGGFQPQHF
TRBD1	TRBV10-3	-	TRBJ1-1	TGTGCCATCAGTGGCAGGGGGACGAACACTGAAGCTTTCTTT	CAISGRGTNTEAFF
TRBD2	TRBV19	once	TRBJ2-5	TGTGCCAGTAGTACTCCCAGACTAGCGGGGCGACAAGAGACCCAGTACTTC	CASSTPRLAGRQETQYF
-	TRBV15	-	TRBJ1-2	TGTGCCACCAGCAGATACAACAGGGCTGGCTACACCTTC	CATSRYNRAGYTF